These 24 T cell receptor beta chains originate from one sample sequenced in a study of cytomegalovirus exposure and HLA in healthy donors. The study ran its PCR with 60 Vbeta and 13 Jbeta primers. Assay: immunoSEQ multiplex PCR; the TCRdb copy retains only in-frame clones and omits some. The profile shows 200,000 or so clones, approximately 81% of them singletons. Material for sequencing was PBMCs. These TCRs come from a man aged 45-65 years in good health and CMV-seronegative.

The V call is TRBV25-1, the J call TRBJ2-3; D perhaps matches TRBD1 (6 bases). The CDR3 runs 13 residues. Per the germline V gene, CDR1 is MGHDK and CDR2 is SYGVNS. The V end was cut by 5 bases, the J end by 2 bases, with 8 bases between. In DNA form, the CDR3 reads TGTGCCAGCAGTCGGACAGCCACAGATACGCAGTATTTT. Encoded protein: CASSRTATDTQYF.

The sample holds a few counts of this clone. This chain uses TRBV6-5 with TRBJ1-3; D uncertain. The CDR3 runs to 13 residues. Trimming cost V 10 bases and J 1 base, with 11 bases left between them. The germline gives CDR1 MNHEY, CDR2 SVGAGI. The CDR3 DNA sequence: TGTGCCACGCGGAGGAAATCTGGAAACACCATATATTTT. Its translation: CATRRKSGNTIYF.

CDR3 region: CASSSTGGFGEAFF. Here the CDR3 DNA reads TGCGCCAGCAGCTCAACAGGGGGCTTTGGTGAAGCTTTCTTT. The genes are TRBV5-1 and TRBJ1-1; 9 positions agree with TRBD1. The CDR3 is 14 residues long. V dropped 3 bases and J dropped 7; count of bases not matched to a gene: 7. Germline CDR1 reads SGHRS; CDR2 reads YFSETQ.

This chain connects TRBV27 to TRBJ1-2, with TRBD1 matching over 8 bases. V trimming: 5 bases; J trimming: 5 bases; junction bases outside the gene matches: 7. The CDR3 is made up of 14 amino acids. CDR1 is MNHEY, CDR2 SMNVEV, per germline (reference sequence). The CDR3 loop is CASSPGDRTYGYTF. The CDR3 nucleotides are TGTGCCAGCAGTCCCGGGGACAGGACATATGGCTACACCTTC.

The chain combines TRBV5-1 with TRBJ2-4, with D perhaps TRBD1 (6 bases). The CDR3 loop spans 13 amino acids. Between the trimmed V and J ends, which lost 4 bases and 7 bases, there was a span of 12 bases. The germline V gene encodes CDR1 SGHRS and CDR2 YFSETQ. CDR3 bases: TGCGCCAGCAGCCCGGGACAATTTAACATTCAGTACTTC. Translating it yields CASSPGQFNIQYF. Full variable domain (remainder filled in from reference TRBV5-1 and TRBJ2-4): KAGVTQTPRYLIKTRGQQVTLSCSPISGHRSVSWYQQTPGQGLQFLFEYFSETQRNKGNFPGRFSGRQFSNSRSEMNVSTLELGDSALYLCASSPGQFNIQYFGAGTRLSVL.

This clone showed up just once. The DNA of the CDR3 is TGTGCCAGCAGTTTATCGCGGGACACTGAAGCTTTCTTT. This sequence encodes CASSLSRDTEAFF. The genes are TRBV27 and TRBJ1-1; D uncertain. CDR3 length equals 13 residues. V was pared by 0 bases and J by 3 bases, with 5 bases between. Germline CDR1 MNHEY, CDR2 SMNVEV (reference sequence).

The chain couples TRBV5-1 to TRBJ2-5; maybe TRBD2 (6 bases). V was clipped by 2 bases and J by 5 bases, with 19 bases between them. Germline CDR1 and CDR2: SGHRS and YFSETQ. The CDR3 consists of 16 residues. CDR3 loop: CASSFYRGAVMETQYF. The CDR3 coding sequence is TGCGCCAGCAGCTTTTATCGCGGGGCGGTGATGGAGACCCAGTACTTC.

The DNA for the CDR3 is TGCGCCAGCAGTCAGGATCCGGGGGGGTCCTACGAGCAGTACTTC. Its translation is CASSQDPGGSYEQYF. The chain is built from TRBV5-1 and TRBJ2-7; 8 bases match TRBD2. The germline V gene has CDR1 SGHRS and CDR2 YFSETQ. The ends lost 5 bases at V and 1 base at J; junction bases unmatched: 8. The CDR3 consists of 15 residues.

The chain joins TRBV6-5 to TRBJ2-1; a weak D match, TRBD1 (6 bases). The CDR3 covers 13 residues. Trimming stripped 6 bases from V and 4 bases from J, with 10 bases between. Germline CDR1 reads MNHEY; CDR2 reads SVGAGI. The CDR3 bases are TGTGCCAGCAGACAGGGACGATACAATGAGCAGTTCTTC. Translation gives CASRQGRYNEQFF.

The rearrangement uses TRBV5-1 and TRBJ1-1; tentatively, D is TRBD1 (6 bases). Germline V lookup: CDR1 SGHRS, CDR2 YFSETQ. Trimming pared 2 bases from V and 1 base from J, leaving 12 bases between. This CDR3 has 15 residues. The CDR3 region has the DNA TGCGCCAGCAGCTTCGCAGGGGCCGGGAACACTGAAGCTTTCTTT. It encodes CASSFAGAGNTEAFF.

The CDR3 DNA reads TGTGCCAGCAGCCCCCGGGGGATCACCTACGAGCAGTACTTC. This translates into CASSPRGITYEQYF. The chain couples TRBV6-5 to TRBJ2-7; the D gene is possibly TRBD2 (6 bases). The CDR3 totals 14 residues. The V end was cut by 6 bases, the J end by 2 bases, with 14 bases between. Germline CDR1 and CDR2: MNHEY and SVGAGI.

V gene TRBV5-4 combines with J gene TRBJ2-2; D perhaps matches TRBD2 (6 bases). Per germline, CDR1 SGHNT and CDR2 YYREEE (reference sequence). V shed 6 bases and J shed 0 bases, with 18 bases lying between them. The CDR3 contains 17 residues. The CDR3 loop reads CASTKPGTPTNTGELFF. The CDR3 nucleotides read TGTGCCAGCACCAAGCCGGGGACTCCTACGAACACCGGGGAGCTGTTTTTT.

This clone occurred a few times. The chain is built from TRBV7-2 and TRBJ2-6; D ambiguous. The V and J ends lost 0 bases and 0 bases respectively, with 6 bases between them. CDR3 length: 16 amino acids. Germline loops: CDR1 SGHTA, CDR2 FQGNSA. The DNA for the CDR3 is TGTGCCAGCAGCTTAGCTTCCGTCTCTGGGGCCAACGTCCTGACTTTC. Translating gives CASSLASVSGANVLTF.

The CDR3: CASREWGRNMNTEAFF. CDR3 bases: TGTGCCAGCAGGGAATGGGGCCGGAACATGAACACTGAAGCTTTCTTT. The chain uses TRBV6-1 and TRBJ1-1; a possible D gene is TRBD1 (5 bases). The CDR3 loop spans 16 amino acids. V was trimmed by 6 bases and J by 0 bases, leaving 17 bases between them. Looked up from germline, CDR1 is MNHNS and CDR2 is SASEGT.

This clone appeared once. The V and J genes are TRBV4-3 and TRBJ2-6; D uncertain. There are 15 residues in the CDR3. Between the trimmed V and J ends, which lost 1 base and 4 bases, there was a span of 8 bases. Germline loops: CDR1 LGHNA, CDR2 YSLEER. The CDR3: CASSQAQSGANVLTF. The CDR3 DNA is TGCGCCAGCAGCCAAGCCCAGTCGGGGGCCAACGTCCTGACTTTC.

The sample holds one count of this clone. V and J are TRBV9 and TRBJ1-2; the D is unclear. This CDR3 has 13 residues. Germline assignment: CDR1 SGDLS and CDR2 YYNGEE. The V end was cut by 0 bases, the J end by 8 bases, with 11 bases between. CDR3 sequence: CASSVALGGGYTF. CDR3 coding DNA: TGTGCCAGCAGCGTAGCGCTAGGCGGGGGCTACACCTTC. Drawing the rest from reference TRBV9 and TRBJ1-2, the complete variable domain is DSGVTQTPKHLITATGQRVTLRCSPRSGDLSVYWYQQSLDQGLQFLIQYYNGEERAKGNILERFSAQQFPDLHSELNLSSLELGDSALYFCASSVALGGGYTFGSGTRLTVV.

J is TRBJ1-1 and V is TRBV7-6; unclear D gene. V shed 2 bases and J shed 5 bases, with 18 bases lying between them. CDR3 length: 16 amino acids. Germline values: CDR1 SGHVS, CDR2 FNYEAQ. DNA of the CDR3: TGTGCCAGCAGCTTACGGCCGACTCGGGGAGGTACTGAAGCTTTCTTT. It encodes CASSLRPTRGGTEAFF.

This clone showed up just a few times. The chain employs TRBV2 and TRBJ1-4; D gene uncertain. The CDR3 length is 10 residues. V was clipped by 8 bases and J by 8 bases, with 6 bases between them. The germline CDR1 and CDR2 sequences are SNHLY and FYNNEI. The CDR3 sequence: CASGREKLFF. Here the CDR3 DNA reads TGTGCCAGCGGGAGAGAAAAACTGTTTTTT.

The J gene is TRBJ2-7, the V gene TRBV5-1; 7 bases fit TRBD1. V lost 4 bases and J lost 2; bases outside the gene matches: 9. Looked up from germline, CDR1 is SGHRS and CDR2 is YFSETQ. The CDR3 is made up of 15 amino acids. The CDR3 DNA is TGCGCCAGCAGCCTCGGGACAGCCGATCCCTACGAGCAGTACTTC. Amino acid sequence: CASSLGTADPYEQYF.

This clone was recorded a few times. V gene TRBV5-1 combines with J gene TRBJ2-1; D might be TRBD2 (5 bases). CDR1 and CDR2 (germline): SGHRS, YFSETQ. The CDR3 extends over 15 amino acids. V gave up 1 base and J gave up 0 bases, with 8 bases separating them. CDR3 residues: CASSLPGSSYNEQFF. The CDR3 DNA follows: TGCGCCAGCAGCTTGCCGGGGTCCTCCTACAATGAGCAGTTCTTC.

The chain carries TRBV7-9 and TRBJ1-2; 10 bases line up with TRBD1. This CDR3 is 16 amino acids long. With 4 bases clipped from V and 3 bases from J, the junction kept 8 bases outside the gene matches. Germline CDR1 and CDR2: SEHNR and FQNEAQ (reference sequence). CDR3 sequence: CASSSTGGVFDYGYTF. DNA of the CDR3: TGTGCCAGCAGCTCGACAGGGGGCGTTTTTGACTATGGCTACACCTTC.

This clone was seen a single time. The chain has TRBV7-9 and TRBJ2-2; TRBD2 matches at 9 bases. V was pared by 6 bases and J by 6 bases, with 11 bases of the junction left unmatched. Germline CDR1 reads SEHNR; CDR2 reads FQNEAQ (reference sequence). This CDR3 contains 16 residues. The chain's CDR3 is CASSKMAGGPPGELFF. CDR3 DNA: TGTGCCAGCAGTAAGATGGCGGGGGGGCCTCCCGGGGAGCTGTTTTTT.

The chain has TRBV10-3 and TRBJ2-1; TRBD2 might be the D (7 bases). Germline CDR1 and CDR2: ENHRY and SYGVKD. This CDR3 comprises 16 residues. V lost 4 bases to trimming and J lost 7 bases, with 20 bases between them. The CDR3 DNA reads TGTGCCATCAGTGTGGATGTCGGGGGGCCCCGGAATGAGCAGTTCTTC. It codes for CAISVDVGGPRNEQFF.

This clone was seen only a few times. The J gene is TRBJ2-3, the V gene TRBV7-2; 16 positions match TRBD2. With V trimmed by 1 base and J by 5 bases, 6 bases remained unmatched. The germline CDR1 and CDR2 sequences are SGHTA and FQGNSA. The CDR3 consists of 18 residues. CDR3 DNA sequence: TGTGCCAGCAGCTTAGTAGGGGGACTAGCGGGGGGGGTAGATACGCAGTATTTT. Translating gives CASSLVGGLAGGVDTQYF.